This TCR beta chain is drawn from a study of blood T cell repertoires in COVID-19. Study-level information: Samples taken during acute and convalescent COVID-19 were collected in the United States, Italy and Spain. T cells, B-cell-depleted T cells, or PBMCs supplied cDNA or gDNA.

This CDR3 region has 14 residues. Trimming left V 5 bases short and J 6 bases short, with 17 bases between. Looked up from germline, CDR1 is GTSNPN and CDR2 is SVGIG (reference sequence). As processed by the authors: Estimates of nucleated cell counts were drawn from the amplification of reference gene primers. Produced via immunoSEQ multiplex PCR; TCRdb's table is partial and in-frame only. That table is the source of V, J and clone size, and D and trimming were worked out from the DNA. The table has fewer than 90,000 clones, 75% to 85% seen once. The chain links TRBV30 to TRBJ2-1; possibly TRBD2 for D (6 bases). This sequence was found in a woman older than 75 with acute or convalescent COVID-19. Material: peripheral blood. Here the CDR3 DNA reads TGTGCCTGGGGCGGGGTAGGCCAGTTCAATGAGCAGTTCTTC. This sequence encodes CAWGGVGQFNEQFF.